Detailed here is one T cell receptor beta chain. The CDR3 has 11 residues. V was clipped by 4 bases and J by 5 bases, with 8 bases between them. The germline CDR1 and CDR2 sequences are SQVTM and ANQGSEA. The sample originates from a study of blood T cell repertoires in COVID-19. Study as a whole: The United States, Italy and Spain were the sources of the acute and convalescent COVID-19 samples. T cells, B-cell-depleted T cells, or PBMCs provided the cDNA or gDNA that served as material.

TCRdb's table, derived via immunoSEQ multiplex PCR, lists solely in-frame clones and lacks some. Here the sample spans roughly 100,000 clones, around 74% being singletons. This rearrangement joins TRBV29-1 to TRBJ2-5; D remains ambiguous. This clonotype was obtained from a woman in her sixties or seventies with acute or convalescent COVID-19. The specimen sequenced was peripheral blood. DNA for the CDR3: TGCAGCGTTGCAGGCGAGGAGACCCAGTACTTC. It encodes CSVAGEETQYF.